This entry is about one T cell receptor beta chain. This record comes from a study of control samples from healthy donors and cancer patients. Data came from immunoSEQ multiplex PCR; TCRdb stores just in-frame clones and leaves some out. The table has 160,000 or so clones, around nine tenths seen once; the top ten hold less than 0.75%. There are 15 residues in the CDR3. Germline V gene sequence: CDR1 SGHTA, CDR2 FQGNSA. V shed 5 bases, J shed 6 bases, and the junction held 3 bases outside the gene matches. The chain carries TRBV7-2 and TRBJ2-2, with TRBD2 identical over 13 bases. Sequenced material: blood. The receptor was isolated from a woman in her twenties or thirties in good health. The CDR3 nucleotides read TGTGCCAGCAGCCGTGGACTAGCGGGAGCCGGGGAGCTGTTTTTT. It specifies CASSRGLAGAGELFF.